This TCR beta chain was identified in a study of T-cell memory formation after mild COVID-19. TCRdb analysed the 5' RACE reads with MiXCR anew, one entry per CDR3 protein. Here the sample spans 55,000 to 75,000 distinct CDR3 sequences, 28% being singletons. The trim removed 1 base at V and 5 bases at J, leaving 6 bases unmatched. CDR1 and CDR2 (germline): SGHAT, FQNNGV. The CDR3 contains 15 residues. The chain carries TRBV11-2 and TRBJ2-5, with TRBD2 matching 8 bases. Sequenced material: PBMCs or a T cell subset sorted from them (not recorded which). The receptor's source is a man aged 18 to 30 who had mild COVID-19 (a few samples of this study predate the infection). Cell type and time point are not known. CDR3 DNA: TGTGCCAGCAGCTTAGGCCGGGGGGGCATGGAGACCCAGTACTTC. Protein sequence: CASSLGRGGMETQYF.